One TCR beta chain is described in this entry. There are a few counts of this clone. It has no known antigen specificity. No qualities accompany the bases; no much larger clone lies one base away. Participants in the prospective study were aged about 18 to 95 years, lived in under 30 United States geographic areas, and enrolled through a virtual design. In the prospective study, cohorts were assigned on the basis of participant-reported clinical history obtained from a screening survey and a study questionnaire. For ImmuneRACE Cohort 3, a participant was defined as recovered based on two consecutive negative NP/OP PCR tests, clearance by a healthcare professional, or resolution of symptoms. Mobile phlebotomists in the prospective study collected whole blood, serum and a nasopharyngeal or oropharyngeal swab from every participant. Prospective study participants could optionally give additional blood draws and questionnaires over an approximately 2-month period. Blood samples from the prospective study were shipped frozen or at room temperature prior to DNA extraction.

CDR1 is given as MNHEY and CDR2 as SVGAGI, both from the germline V gene. Trimming accounts for 10 bases at V and 0 bases at J, while the number of junction bases matched to no gene is 3. The CDR3 spans 13 residues, from the cysteine through the phenylalanine. The read is trimmed to its CDR3 DNA, 39 bases read in frame from base 1. This sample is part of a study of blood T cell repertoires in COVID-19 (dated by TCRdb to 2018 to 2021). The study in broad terms: Samples from collaborators originated in the United States, Italy and Spain and spanned both the acute and convalescent phases of COVID-19. The sample metadata nearly always contained a de-identified subject ID, COVID-19 status, age in years and sex. The material from the prospective study consisted of cDNA or gDNA derived from T cells, B-cell-depleted T cells, or PBMCs. The dataset comprised deeply sampled blood TCRbeta repertoires from subjects exposed to, actively infected with, or recovered from COVID-19. Where HLA class I and class II types were available, the types were taken from metadata supplied by the sample provider, not from assay-based typing. A freely available public database, intended as a resource for researchers studying the immune response to SARS-CoV-2, is where the repertoires were released. Samples were obtained from the ongoing ImmuneRACE study (first 160 participants) and from some 1,200 subjects provided by 6 global collaborators. Results and caveats for the whole study, not just this receptor: How much clinical and demographic metadata was included differed by source and by participant, and the metadata was provided uncurated.

The immunoSEQ Assay, a bias-controlled multiplex PCR, was used to amplify TCRbeta CDR3 regions from genomic DNA. Processing in the source paper ran as follows. Nucleated cell counts per sample were estimated from amplification of reference gene primers within the assay. To quantify the absolute abundance of each unique TCRbeta CDR3 rearrangement, sequence reads were collapsed and filtered. Productive Simpson clonality was computed per sample as the square root of Simpson's diversity index over productive rearrangements. TCRdb took this table from immuneACCESS and kept in-frame rearrangements with V and J called. Such tables lack part of the clones; where checked against another copy, unresolved V genes explain under half of the gap, and the rest is unexplained. The DNA gave D and trimming, while V, J and clone size come from that table. Present in this sample are around 280,000 clones, approximately 88% of which were seen just once. About 5.5% of the sample lies in the top ten.

The rearrangement joined TRBV6-5 to TRBJ2-1; 7 bases in the junction line up with TRBD2. This receptor was obtained from a woman aged 40 to 50 who had recovered from COVID-19. What was sequenced was PBMCs or T cells enriched from blood (not recorded which). CDR3 protein: CATRDYSYNEQFF. The base sequence is TGTGCCACCCGGGACTACTCCTACAATGAGCAGTTCTTC.